This T cell receptor (beta chain) emerged from a study of blood T cell repertoires in COVID-19. Study details: There were acute and convalescent COVID-19 samples, and they came from the United States, Italy and Spain. In each case, the material was cDNA or gDNA derived from T cells, B-cell-depleted T cells, or PBMCs.

V shed 1 base and J 6 bases; nucleotides not matched to a gene: 2. Germline loops: CDR1 SGHRS, CDR2 YFSETQ. This CDR3 comprises 13 residues. Authors' analysis steps: Nucleated cell counts were estimated from reference gene primer amplification. This table comes from immunoSEQ multiplex PCR, and its TCRdb copy is limited to in-frame clones, with some not included. For V, J and clone size, that table is used; D and trimming come from the DNA. The data contain more than 50,000 clones, under 85% of them singletons. The material sequenced was peripheral blood. This chain links TRBV5-1 with TRBJ1-1, with TRBD1 identical over 8 bases. This clonotype originated in a woman over 75 with acute or convalescent COVID-19. CDR3 protein: CASSLKQGAEAFF. In nucleotides, the CDR3 is TGCGCCAGCAGCTTGAAACAGGGGGCTGAAGCTTTCTTT.